This T cell receptor (beta chain) was sequenced in a study of shared T cell receptors in the human thymus. This CDR3 contains 16 residues. V was pared by 0 bases and J by 3 bases, with 2 bases of the junction left unmatched. From germline, CDR1 is SGHTS and CDR2 YDEGEE. Data came from immunoSEQ multiplex PCR; TCRdb stores just in-frame clones and leaves some out. The sample lists roughly 410,000 clones; just under 95% were seen once. This clonotype was sampled from a human donor. The sample was thymocytes. The rearrangement links TRBV5-8 to TRBJ2-1; 11 bases line up with TRBD2. CDR3 sequence: CASSLETSGIYNEQFF. The CDR3 region has the DNA TGTGCCAGCAGCTTGGAGACTAGCGGGATCTACAATGAGCAGTTCTTC.